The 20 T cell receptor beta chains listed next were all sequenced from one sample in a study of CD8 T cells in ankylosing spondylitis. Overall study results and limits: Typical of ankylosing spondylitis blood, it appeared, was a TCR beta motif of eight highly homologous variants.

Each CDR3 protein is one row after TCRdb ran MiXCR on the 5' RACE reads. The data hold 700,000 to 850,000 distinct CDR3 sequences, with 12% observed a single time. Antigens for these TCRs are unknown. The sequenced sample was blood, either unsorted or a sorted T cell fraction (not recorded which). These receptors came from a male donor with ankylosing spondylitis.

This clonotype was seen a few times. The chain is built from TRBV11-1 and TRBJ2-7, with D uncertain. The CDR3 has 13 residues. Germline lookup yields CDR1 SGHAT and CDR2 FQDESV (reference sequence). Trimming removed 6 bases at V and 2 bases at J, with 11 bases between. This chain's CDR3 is CASRLSSTYEQYF. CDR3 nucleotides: TGTGCCAGCAGGTTAAGCAGTACCTACGAGCAGTACTTC.

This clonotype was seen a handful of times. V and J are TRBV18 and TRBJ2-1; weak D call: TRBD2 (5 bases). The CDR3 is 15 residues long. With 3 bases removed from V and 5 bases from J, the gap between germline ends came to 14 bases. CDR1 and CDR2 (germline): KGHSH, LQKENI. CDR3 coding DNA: TGTGCCAGCTCACCGCAACGGGGTTGGGACAATGAGCAGTTCTTC. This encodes CASSPQRGWDNEQFF.

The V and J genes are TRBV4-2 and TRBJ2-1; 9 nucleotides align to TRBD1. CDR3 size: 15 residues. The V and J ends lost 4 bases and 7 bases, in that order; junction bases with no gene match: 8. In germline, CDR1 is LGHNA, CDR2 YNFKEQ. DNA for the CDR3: TGTGCCAGCAGCCCAGCCGGGGACAGGGTAAATGAGCAGTTCTTC. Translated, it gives CASSPAGDRVNEQFF.

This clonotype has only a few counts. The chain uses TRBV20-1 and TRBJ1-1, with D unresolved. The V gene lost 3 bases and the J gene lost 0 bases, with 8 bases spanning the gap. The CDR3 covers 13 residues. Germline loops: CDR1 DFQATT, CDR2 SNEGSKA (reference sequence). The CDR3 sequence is CSARSEMNTEAFF. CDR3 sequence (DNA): TGCAGTGCTAGGAGTGAAATGAACACTGAAGCTTTCTTT.

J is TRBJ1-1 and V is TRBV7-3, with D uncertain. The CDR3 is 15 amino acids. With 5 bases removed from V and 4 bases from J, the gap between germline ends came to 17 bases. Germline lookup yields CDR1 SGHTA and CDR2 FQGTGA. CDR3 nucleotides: TGTGCCAGCAGCCGATTCGGGTCCCGGAGCACTGAAGCTTTCTTT. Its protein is CASSRFGSRSTEAFF. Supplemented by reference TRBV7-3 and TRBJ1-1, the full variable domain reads GAGVSQTPSNKVTEKGKYVELRCDPISGHTALYWYRQSLGQGPEFLIYFQGTGAADDSGLPNDRFFAVRPEGSVSTLKIQRTERGDSAVYLCASSRFGSRSTEAFFGQGTRLTVV.

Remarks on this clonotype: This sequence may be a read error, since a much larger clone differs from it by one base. The CDR3 region is CSASGQGVYEQYF. CDR3 nucleotide sequence: TGCAGTGCTAGTGGACAGGGGGTCTACGAGCAGTACTTC. The chain recombines TRBV20-1 with TRBJ2-7, with 10 bases aligning to TRBD1. CDR1 and CDR2 (germline): DFQATT, SNEGSKA (reference sequence). The trim removed 3 bases at V and 3 bases at J, leaving 2 bases unmatched. The CDR3 consists of 13 residues.

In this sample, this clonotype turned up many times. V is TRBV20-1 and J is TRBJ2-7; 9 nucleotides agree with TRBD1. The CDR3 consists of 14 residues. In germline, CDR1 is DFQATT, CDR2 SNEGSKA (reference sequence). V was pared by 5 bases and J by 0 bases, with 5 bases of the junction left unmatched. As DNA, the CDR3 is TGCAGTGCTCCCCGACAGGGGGGCTCCTACGAGCAGTACTTC. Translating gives CSAPRQGGSYEQYF.

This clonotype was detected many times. CDR3 residues: CSAGHGDTQYF. CDR3 DNA: TGCAGTGCAGGGCACGGAGATACGCAGTATTTT. The chain couples TRBV20-1 to TRBJ2-3, with unresolved D. There are 11 residues in the CDR3. CDR1 and CDR2 (germline): DFQATT, SNEGSKA (reference sequence). V dropped 6 bases and J dropped 5 bases, with 9 bases sitting between them.

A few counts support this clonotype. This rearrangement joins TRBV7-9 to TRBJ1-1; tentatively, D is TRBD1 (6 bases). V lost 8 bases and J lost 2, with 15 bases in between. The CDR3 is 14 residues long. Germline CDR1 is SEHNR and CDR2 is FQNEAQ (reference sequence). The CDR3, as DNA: TGTGCCAGCGGGGGGACACCCTTAAACACTGAAGCTTTCTTT. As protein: CASGGTPLNTEAFF.

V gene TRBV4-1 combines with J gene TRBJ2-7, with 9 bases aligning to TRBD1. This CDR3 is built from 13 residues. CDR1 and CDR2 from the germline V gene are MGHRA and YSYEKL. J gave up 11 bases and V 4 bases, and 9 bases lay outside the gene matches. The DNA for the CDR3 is TGCGCCAGCAGCCTTACCCTAGACAGGGGGAAGTACTTC. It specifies CASSLTLDRGKYF.

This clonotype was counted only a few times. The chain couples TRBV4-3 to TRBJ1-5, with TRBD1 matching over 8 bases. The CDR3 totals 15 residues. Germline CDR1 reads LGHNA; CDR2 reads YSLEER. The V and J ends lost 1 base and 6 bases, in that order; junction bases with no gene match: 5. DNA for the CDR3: TGCGCCAGCAGCCAAGGAACAGGGGGTGGTCAGCCCCAGCATTTT. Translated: CASSQGTGGGQPQHF.

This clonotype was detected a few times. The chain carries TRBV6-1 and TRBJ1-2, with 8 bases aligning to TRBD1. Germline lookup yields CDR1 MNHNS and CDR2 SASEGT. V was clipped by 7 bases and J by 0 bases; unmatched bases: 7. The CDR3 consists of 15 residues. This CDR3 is CASMRGQASNYGYTF. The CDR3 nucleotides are TGTGCCAGCATGAGGGGACAGGCCTCTAACTATGGCTACACCTTC.

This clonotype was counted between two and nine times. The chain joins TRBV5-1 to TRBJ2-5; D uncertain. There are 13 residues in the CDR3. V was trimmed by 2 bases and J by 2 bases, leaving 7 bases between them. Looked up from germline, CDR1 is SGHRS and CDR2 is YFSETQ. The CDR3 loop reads CASSFMRQETQYF. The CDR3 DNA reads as TGCGCCAGCAGCTTTATGCGTCAAGAGACCCAGTACTTC. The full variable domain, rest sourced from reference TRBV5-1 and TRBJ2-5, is KAGVTQTPRYLIKTRGQQVTLSCSPISGHRSVSWYQQTPGQGLQFLFEYFSETQRNKGNFPGRFSGRQFSNSRSEMNVSTLELGDSALYLCASSFMRQETQYFGPGTRLLVL.

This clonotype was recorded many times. The DNA for the CDR3 is TGTGCCAGCAGTTCCCACGTGACCCGGGAAAAACTGTTTTTT. This translates into CASSSHVTREKLFF. This chain connects TRBV6-5 to TRBJ1-4; no reliable D call. The CDR3 has 14 amino acids. The V end lost 4 bases, the J end lost 8 bases, and 14 bases lay between the germline ends. The germline V gene encodes CDR1 MNHEY and CDR2 SVGAGI.

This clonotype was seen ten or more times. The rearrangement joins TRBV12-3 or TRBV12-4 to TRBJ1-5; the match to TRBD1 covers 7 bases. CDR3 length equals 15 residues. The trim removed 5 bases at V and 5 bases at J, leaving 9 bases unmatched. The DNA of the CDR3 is TGTGCCAGCAGTCGCCTTGAGGGGGCCGATCAGCCCCAGCATTTT. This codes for CASSRLEGADQPQHF.

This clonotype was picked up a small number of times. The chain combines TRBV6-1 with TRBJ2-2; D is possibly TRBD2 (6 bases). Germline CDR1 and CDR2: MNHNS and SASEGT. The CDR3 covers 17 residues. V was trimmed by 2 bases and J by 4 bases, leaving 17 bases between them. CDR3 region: CASSESRRARSTGELFF. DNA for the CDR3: TGTGCCAGCAGTGAATCTCGGAGGGCTCGGAGCACCGGGGAGCTGTTTTTT.

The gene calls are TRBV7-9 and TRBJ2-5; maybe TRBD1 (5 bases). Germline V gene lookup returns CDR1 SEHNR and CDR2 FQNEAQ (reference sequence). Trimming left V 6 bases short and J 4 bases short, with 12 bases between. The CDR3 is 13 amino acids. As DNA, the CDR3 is TGTGCCAGCAGGTCCGCAGGGTCAGAGACCCAGTACTTC. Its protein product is CASRSAGSETQYF. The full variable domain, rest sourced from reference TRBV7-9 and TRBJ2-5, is DTGVSQNPRHKITKRGQNVTFRCDPISEHNRLYWYRQTLGQGPEFLTYFQNEAQLEKSRLLSDRFSAERPKGSFSTLEIQRTEQGDSAMYLCASRSAGSETQYFGPGTRLLVL.

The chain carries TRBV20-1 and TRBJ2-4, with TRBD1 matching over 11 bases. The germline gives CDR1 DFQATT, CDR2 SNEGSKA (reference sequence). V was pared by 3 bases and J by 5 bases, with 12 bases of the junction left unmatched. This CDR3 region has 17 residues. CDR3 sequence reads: CSARVRDRGNVENIQYF. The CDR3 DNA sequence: TGCAGTGCTAGGGTTCGGGACAGGGGGAACGTAGAAAACATTCAGTACTTC.

In DNA, the CDR3 is TGTGCCAGCAGTTTTTCGATGTATGGCTACACCTTC. This sequence encodes CASSFSMYGYTF. V gene TRBV28 combines with J gene TRBJ1-2; D not resolved. Germline V gene sequence: CDR1 MDHEN, CDR2 SYDVKM. Between the trimmed V and J ends, which lost 3 bases and 5 bases, there was a span of 7 bases. The CDR3 has 12 residues.

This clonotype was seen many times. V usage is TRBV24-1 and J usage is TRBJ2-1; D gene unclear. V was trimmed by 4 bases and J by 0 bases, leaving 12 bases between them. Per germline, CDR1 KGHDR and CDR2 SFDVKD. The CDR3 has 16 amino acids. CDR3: CATSDPGPSSYNEQFF. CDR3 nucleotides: TGTGCCACCAGTGACCCAGGCCCAAGCTCCTACAATGAGCAGTTCTTC.